The present T cell receptor beta chain was sequenced within a study of response to subunit inactivated influenza vaccine. This clonotype was seen many times. Its cognate antigen is unknown. TCRdb re-called the RT-PCR reads with MiXCR, one entry per CDR3 protein. The sample has 500,000 or so distinct CDR3 sequences, about 10% seen once; the top ten hold approximately 12%. The CDR3 sequence is 14 residues long. Looked up from germline, CDR1 is DFQATT and CDR2 is SNEGSKA (reference sequence). V gave up 6 bases and J gave up 1 base, with 12 bases separating them. Study conclusions and caveats: Authors suggested few new T cells are recruited by each seasonal influenza vaccination.

The receptor comes from a man between 45 and 60 years old who received an inactivated influenza vaccine. The chain has TRBV20-1 and TRBJ2-2; D perhaps matches TRBD2 (5 bases). The source material was PBMCs from blood, sampled 40 to 50 days after vaccination. The CDR3 bases are TGCAGTGCCCCAGACTACCTGAACACCGGGGAGCTGTTTTTT. Protein: CSAPDYLNTGELFF.